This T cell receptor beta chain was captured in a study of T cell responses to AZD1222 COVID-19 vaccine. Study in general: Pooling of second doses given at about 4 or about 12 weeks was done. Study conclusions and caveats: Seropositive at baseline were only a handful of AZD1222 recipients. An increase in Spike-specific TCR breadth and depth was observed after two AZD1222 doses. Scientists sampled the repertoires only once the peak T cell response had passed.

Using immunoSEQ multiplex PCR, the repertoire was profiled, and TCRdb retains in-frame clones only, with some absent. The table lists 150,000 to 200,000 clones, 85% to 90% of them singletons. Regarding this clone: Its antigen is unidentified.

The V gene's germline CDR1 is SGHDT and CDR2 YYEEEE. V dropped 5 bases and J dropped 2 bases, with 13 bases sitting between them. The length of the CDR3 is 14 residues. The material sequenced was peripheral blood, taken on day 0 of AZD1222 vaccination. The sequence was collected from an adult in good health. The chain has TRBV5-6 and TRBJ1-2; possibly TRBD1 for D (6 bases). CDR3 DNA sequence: TGTGCCAGCAGGTGGGACACCGAAAACTATGGCTACACCTTC. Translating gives CASRWDTENYGYTF.